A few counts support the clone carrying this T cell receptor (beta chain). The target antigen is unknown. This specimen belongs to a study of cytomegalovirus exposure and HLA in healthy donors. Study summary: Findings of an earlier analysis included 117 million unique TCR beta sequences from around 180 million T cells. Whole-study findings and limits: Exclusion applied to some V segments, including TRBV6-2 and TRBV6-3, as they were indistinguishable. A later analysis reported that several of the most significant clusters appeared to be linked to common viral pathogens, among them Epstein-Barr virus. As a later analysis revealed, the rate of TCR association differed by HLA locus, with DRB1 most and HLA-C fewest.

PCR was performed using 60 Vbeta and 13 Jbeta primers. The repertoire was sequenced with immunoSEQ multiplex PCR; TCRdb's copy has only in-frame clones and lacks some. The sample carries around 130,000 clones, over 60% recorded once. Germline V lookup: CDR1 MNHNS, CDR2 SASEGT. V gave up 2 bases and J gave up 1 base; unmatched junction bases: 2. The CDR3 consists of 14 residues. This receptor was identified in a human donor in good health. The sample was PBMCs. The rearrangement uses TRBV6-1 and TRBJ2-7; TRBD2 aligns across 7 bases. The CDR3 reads CASSEWGGSYEQYF. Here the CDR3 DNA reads TGTGCCAGCAGTGAATGGGGGGGTTCCTACGAGCAGTACTTC.